The sequence of this T cell receptor beta chain was determined in a study of shared clonotypes between healthy human individuals. V shed 10 bases and J 3 bases; nucleotides not matched to a gene: 8. Germline V gene sequence: CDR1 MNHEY, CDR2 SVGAGI. The CDR3 sequence is 13 residues long. Clones were sequenced by immunoSEQ multiplex PCR, and TCRdb holds only the in-frame ones, with some missing. The sample has more than 550,000 clones, 55% to 80% seen once. The chain recombines TRBV6-5 with TRBJ2-5; TRBD2 matches 7 bases. The receptor's source is a woman in her 30s in good health. Sequencing was performed on memory CD4+ T cells sorted from blood. Subset given: CD45RA-negative fraction. The CDR3 loop reads CATRRTREETQYF. CDR3 coding DNA: TGTGCCACTCGAAGGACTAGAGAAGAGACCCAGTACTTC.